This TCR beta chain emerged from a study of beta chain features in type 1 diabetes. All of the isolated RNA was reverse transcribed, so expressed TCRB transcripts were sequenced. About 3.57 million reads were obtained on average from naive, central memory and regulatory T cell samples. Assay: immunoSEQ multiplex PCR; the TCRdb copy retains only in-frame clones and omits some. The sample carries 160,000 or so clones, roughly 8% recorded once. This CDR3 contains 16 residues. The V segment lost 2 bases and the J segment 2 bases; nucleotides outside the gene matches: 6. Germline lookup yields CDR1 SGHTA and CDR2 FQGTGA. Study-level points and caveats: People with Type 1 diabetes carried modestly yet significantly shorter TCRB CDR3s in all four CD4+ subsets.

On average, the one heparinised blood draw given by each donor was approximately 0.12 L. CD4+ naive, central memory, regulatory and stem cell-like memory cells were sorted via CD45RO/CCR7/CD25/CD127/CD95/CD27. As concerns this clone: Its antigen is not known.

The chain recombines TRBV7-3 with TRBJ2-7; TRBD2 aligns across 10 bases. The sample was central memory CD4+ T cells from blood. This TCR was sampled from a woman younger than 30 with type 1 diabetes. In DNA, the CDR3 is TGTGCCAGCAGCTTACGCGGTGGGACTAGCGCCTACGAGCAGTACTTC. Translated: CASSLRGGTSAYEQYF. Complete variable domain (other parts from reference TRBV7-3 and TRBJ2-7): GAGVSQTPSNKVTEKGKYVELRCDPISGHTALYWYRQSLGQGPEFLIYFQGTGAADDSGLPNDRFFAVRPEGSVSTLKIQRTERGDSAVYLCASSLRGGTSAYEQYFGPGTRLTVT.